This TCR beta chain was recovered during a study of blood T cell repertoires in COVID-19. Here immunoSEQ multiplex PCR was the method, and the copy in TCRdb shows in-frame clones only, minus some. The data show some 110,000 clones, 75% to 95% seen once. After removal of 5 bases from V and 5 bases from J, the junction contained 9 bases not matched to a gene. Per germline, CDR1 SGHTA and CDR2 FQGNSA. CDR3 length: 15 amino acids. This TCR derives from a human donor in a cohort sampled during active COVID-19. Input material: peripheral blood. The chain links TRBV7-2 to TRBJ2-5, with 9 bases identical to TRBD1. Written as DNA, the CDR3 is TGTGCCAGCAGCCCGAACAGGGGGCGCGGGGAGACCCAGTACTTC. Residues: CASSPNRGRGETQYF.